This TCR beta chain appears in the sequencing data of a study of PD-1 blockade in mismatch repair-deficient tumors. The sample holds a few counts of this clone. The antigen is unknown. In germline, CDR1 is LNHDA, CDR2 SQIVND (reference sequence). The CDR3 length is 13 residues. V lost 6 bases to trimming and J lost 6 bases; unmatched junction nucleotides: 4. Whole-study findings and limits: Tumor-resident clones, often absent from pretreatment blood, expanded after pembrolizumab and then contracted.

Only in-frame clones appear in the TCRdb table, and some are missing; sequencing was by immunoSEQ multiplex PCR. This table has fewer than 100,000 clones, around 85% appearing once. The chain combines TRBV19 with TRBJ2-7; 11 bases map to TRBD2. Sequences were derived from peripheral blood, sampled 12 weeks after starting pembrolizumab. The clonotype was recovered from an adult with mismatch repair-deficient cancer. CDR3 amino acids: CASRLAGAGEQYF. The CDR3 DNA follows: TGTGCCAGTAGACTAGCGGGAGCCGGCGAGCAGTACTTC. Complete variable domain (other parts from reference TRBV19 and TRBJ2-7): DGGITQSPKYLFRKEGQNVTLSCEQNLNHDAMYWYRQDPGQGLRLIYYSQIVNDFQKGDIAEGYSVSREKKESFPLTVTSAQKNPTAFYLCASRLAGAGEQYFGPGTRLTVT.